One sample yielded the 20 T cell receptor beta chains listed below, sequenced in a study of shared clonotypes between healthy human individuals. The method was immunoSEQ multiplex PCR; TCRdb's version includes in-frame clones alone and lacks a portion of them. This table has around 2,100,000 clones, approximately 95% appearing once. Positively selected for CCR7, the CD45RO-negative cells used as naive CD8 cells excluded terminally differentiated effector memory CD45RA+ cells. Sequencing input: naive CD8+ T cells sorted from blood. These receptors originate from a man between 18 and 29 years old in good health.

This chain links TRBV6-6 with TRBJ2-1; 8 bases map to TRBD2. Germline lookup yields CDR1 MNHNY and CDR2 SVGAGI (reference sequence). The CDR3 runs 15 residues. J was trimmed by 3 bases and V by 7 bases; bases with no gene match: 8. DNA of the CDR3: TGTGCCAGCACCCTACTAGCGGAGGGCTACAATGAGCAGTTCTTC. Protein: CASTLLAEGYNEQFF.

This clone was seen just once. CDR3 residues: CASSQEGAGGFTYNEQFF. Written as DNA, the CDR3 is TGCGCCAGCAGCCAAGAGGGGGCCGGCGGGTTCACCTACAATGAGCAGTTCTTC. This chain connects TRBV4-3 to TRBJ2-1; TRBD1 might be the D (6 bases). The length of the CDR3 is 18 residues. The germline CDR1 and CDR2 sequences are LGHNA and YSLEER. V lost 0 bases and J lost 2, with 17 bases in between.

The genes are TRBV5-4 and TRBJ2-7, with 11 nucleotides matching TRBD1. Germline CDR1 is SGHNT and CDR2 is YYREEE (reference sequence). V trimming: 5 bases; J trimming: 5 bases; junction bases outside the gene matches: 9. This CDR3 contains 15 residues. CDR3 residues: CASRPGTGGADEQYF. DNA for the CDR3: TGTGCCAGCAGACCCGGGACAGGGGGGGCAGACGAGCAGTACTTC.

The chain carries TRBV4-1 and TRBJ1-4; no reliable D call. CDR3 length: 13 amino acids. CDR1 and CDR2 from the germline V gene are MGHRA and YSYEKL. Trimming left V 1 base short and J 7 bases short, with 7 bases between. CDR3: CASSQGPFEKLFF. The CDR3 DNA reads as TGCGCCAGCAGCCAAGGGCCGTTTGAAAAACTGTTTTTT.

CDR3 sequence (DNA): TGTGCCACCAGCAAACCGGGACTAGCGGACAATGAGCAGTTCTTC. Amino acids: CATSKPGLADNEQFF. The rearrangement joins TRBV15 to TRBJ2-1; TRBD2 matches at 11 bases. Germline assignment: CDR1 LNHNV and CDR2 YYDKDF (reference sequence). V lost 4 bases to trimming and J lost 5 bases; unmatched junction nucleotides: 4. The CDR3 has 15 residues.

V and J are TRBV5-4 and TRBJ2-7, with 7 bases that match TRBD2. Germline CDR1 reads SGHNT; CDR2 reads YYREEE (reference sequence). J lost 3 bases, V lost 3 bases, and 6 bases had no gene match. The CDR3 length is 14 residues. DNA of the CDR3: TGTGCCAGCAGCTGGGGGGGACCCGGCTACGAGCAGTACTTC. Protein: CASSWGGPGYEQYF.

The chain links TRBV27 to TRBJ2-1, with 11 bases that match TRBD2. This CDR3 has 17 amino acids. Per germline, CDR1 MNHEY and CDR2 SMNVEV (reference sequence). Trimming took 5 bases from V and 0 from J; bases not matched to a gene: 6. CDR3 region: CASSLAGGGSSYNEQFF. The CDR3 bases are TGTGCCAGCAGTCTAGCGGGAGGCGGGAGCTCCTACAATGAGCAGTTCTTC.

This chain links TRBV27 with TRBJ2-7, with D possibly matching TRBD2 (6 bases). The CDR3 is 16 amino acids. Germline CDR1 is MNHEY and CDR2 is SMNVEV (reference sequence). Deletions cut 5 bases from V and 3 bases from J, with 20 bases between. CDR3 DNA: TGTGCCAGCAGTCCTTCATTGGGTAGGGAGGTCTACGAGCAGTACTTC. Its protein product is CASSPSLGREVYEQYF.

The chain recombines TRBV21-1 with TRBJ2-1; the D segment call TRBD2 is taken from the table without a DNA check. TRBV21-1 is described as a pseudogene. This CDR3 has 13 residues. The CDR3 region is CASSTPGGNEQFF. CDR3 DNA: TGTGCCAGCAGCACCCCGGGGGGGAATGAGCAGTTCTTC.

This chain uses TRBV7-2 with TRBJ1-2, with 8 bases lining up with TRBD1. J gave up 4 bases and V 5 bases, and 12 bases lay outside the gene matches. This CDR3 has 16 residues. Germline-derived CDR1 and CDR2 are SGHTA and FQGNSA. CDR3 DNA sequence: TGTGCCAGCAGCCCAGAGCCGGGACAGGCTTTCTATGGCTACACCTTC. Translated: CASSPEPGQAFYGYTF.

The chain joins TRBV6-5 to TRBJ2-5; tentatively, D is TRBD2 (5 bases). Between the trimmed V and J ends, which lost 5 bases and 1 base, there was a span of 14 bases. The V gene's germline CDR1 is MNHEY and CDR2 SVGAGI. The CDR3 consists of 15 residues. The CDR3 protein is CASSADVGVQETQYF. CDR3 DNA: TGTGCCAGCAGTGCCGACGTCGGGGTCCAAGAGACCCAGTACTTC.

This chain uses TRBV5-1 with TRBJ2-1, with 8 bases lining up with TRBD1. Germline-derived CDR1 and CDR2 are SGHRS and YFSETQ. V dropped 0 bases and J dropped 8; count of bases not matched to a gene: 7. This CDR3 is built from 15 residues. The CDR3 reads CASSLGAGGIDEQFF. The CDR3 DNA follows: TGCGCCAGCAGCTTGGGGGCAGGGGGCATCGATGAGCAGTTCTTC.

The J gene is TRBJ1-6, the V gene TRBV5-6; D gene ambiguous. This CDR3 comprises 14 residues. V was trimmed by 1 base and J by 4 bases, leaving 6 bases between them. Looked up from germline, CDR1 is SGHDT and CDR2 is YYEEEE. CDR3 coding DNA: TGTGCCAGCAGCTTGCTAGGGTATAATTCACCCCTCCACTTT. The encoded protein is CASSLLGYNSPLHF.

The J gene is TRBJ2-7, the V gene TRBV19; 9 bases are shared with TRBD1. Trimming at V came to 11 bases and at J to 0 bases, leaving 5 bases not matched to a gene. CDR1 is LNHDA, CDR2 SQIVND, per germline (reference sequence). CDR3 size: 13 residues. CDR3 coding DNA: TGTGCCGGCCGGGACAGGGTCTCCTACGAGCAGTACTTC. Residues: CAGRDRVSYEQYF.

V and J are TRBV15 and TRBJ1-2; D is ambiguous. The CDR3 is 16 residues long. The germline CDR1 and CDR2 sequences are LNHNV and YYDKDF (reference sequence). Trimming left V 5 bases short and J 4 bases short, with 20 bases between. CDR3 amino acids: CATSGVINPMGYGYTF. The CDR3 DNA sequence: TGTGCCACCAGCGGAGTTATAAACCCTATGGGCTATGGCTACACCTTC.

The CDR3 nucleotides read TGTGCCAGCAGCCCGGACAGGGCCCCATACGAGCAGTACTTC. This sequence encodes CASSPDRAPYEQYF. The rearrangement uses TRBV7-9 and TRBJ2-7, with TRBD1 matching 8 bases. The germline V gene has CDR1 SEHNR and CDR2 FQNEAQ (reference sequence). This CDR3 has 14 amino acids. V gave up 5 bases and J gave up 4 bases; unmatched junction bases: 7.

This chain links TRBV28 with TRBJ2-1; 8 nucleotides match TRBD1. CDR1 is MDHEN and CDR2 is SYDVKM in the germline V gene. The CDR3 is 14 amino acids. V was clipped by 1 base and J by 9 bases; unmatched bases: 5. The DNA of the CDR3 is TGTGCCAGCAGTTTATCGGCAGGGGGCTCTGAGCAGTTCTTC. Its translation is CASSLSAGGSEQFF.

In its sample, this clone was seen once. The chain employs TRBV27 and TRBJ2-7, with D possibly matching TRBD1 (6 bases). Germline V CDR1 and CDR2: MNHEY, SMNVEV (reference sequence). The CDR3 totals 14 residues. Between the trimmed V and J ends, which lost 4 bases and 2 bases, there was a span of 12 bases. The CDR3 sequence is CASSSGQYPYEQYF. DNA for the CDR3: TGTGCCAGCAGTTCCGGACAGTACCCCTACGAGCAGTACTTC.

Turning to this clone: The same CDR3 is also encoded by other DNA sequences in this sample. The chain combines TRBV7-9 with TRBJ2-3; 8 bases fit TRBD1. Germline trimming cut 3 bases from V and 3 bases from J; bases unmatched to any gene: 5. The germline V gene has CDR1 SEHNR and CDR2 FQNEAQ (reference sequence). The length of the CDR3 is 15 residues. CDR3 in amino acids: CASSLVGTGTDTQYF. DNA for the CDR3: TGTGCCAGCAGCTTGGTCGGGACAGGAACAGATACGCAGTATTTT.

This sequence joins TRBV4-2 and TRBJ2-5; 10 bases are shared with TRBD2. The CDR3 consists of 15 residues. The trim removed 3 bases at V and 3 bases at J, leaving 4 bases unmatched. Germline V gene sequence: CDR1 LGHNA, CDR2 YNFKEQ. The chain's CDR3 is CASSQWLAGEETQYF. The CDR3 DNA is TGTGCCAGCAGCCAGTGGCTAGCGGGGGAAGAGACCCAGTACTTC.